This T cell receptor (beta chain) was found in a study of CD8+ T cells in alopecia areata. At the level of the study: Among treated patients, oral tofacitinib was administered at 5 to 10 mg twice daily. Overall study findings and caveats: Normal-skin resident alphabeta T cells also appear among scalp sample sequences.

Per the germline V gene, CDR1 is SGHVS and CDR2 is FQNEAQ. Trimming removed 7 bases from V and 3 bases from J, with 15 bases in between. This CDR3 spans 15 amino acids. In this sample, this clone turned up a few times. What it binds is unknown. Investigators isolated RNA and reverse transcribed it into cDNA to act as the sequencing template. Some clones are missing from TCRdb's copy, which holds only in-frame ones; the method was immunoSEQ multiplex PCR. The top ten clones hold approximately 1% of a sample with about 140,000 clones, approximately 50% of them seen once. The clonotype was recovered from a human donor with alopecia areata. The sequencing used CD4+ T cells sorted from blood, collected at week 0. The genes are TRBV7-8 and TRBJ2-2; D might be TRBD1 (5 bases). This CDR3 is CASTRNRRDTGELFF. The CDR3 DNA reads TGTGCCAGCACCCGGAACAGGCGTGACACCGGGGAGCTGTTTTTT.